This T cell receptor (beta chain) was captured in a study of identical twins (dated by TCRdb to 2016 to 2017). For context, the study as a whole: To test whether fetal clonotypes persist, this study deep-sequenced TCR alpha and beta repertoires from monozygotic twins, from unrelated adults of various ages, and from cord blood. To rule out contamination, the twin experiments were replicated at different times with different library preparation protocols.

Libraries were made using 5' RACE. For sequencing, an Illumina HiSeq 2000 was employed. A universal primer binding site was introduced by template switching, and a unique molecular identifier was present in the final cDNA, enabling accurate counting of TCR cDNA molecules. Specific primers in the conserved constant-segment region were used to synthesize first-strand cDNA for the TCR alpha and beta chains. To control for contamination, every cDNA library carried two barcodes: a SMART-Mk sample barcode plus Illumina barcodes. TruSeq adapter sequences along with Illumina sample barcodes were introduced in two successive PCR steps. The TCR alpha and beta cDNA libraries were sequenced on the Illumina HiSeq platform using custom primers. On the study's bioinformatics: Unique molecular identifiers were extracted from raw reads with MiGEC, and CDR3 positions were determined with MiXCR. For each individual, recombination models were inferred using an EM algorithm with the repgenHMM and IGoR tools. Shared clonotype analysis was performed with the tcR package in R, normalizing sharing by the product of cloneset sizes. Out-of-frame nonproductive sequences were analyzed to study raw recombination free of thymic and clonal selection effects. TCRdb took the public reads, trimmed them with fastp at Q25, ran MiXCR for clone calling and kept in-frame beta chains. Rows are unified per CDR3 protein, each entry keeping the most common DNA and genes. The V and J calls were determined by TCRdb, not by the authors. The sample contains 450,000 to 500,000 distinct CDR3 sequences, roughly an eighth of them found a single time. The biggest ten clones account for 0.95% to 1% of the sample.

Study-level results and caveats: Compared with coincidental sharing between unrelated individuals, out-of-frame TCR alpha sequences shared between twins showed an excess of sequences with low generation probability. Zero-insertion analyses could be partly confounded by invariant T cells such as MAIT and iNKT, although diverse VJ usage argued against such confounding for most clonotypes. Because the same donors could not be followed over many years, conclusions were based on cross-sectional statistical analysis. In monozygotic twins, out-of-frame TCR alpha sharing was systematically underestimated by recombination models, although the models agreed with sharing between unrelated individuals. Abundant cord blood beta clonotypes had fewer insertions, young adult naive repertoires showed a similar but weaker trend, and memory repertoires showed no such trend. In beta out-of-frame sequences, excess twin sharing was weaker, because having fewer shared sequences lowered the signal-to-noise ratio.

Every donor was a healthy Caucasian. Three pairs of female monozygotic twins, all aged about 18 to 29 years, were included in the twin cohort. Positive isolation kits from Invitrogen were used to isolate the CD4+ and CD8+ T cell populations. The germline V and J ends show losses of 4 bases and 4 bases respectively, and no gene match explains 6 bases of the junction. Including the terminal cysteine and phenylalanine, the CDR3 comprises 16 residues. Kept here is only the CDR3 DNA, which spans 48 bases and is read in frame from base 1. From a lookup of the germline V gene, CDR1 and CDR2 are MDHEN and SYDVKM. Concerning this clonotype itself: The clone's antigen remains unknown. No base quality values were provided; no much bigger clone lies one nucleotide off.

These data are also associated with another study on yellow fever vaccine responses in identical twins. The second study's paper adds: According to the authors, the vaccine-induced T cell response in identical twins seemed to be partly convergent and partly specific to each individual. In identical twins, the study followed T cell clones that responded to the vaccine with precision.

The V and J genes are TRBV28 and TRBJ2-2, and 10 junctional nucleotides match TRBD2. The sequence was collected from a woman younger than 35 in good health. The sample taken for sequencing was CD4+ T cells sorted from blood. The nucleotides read TGTGCCAGCAGTTCCGGGACTAGCGTTTTCACCGGGGAGCTGTTTTTT. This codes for CASSSGTSVFTGELFF. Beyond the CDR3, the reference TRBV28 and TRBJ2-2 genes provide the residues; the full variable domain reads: DVKVTQSSRYLVKRTGEKVFLECVQDMDHENMFWYRQDPGLGLRLIYFSYDVKMKEKGDIPEGYSVSREKKERFSLILESASTNQTSMYLCASSSGTSVFTGELFFGEGSRLTVL.